Here is one TCR beta chain with its context. Its antigen is undetermined. Regarding treatment: 19 received Ad26.COV2.S at low or high dose, single or two shots; roughly five received placebo; per-sample allocation not given. All samples were drawn on day 63, counting from the first vaccine or placebo injection. Donation came from an adult in Boston who was aged 18-55 years. The CDR3 contains 16 residues. Unmatched junction bases numbered 10, after V lost 6 bases and J lost 2 bases. CDR1 and CDR2 (germline): LGHDT, YNNKEL (reference sequence). Assay: immunoSEQ multiplex PCR; the TCRdb copy retains only in-frame clones and omits some. The sample contains roughly 270,000 clones, around 87% of which appear only once. These data are taken from a study of Ad26.COV2.S vaccination and SARS-CoV-2 variants. Study in general: In the study, Ad26.COV2.S was injected intramuscularly once, or twice 56 days apart. Notes on the study in general: Those who received vaccine or placebo ended up with similar non-spike TCR breadth. The breadth of spike-specific CD8+ and CD4+ T cell responses after vaccination was reportedly substantial.

The chain links TRBV3-1 (or the pseudogene TRBV3-2) to TRBJ1-2; 9 bases are shared with TRBD1. The sequence was collected from a person aged 18-60 years who received the Ad26.COV2.S COVID-19 vaccine or a placebo. The material sequenced was peripheral blood, taken in a trial of Ad26.COV2.S vaccine versus placebo. Here the CDR3 DNA reads TGTGCCAGCAGGCAGGCCGGACAGGGGCCCAACTATGGCTACACCTTC. Its protein product is CASRQAGQGPNYGYTF.